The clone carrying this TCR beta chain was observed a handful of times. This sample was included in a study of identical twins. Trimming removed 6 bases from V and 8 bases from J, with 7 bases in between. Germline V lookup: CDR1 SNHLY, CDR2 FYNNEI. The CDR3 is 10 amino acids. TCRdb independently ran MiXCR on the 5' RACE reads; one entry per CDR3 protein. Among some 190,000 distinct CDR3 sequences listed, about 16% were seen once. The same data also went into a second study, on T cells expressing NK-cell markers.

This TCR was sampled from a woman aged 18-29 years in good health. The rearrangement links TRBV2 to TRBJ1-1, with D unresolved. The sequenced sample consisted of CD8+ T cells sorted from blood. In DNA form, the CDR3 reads TGTGCCAGCAGAGCTCCCGAAGCTTTCTTT. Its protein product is CASRAPEAFF.